A selection of T cell receptor beta chains follows, all from one sample in a study of human T cells and chemical hapten exposure. TCRdb re-called the 5' RACE reads through MiXCR, storing one row per CDR3 protein. This table holds about 140,000 distinct CDR3 sequences, around 4.1% found once. The source of these receptors is a female donor in good health. Both conserved end residues are part of each CDR3. Each record gives: CDR3 DNA, CDR3 protein, D gene, clone size, V gene, J gene. A D gene is named only where the DNA matches it firmly. A clone size is listed for some rows: how often the clone was seen (once, few, many), or a class if it is expanded.

CDR3nt: TGTGCCAGCTCCCTACGAGGACAGTACTACGAGCAGTACTTC
CDR3aa: CASSLRGQYYEQYF
d_gene: -
abundance: many
v_gene: TRBV27
j_gene: TRBJ2-7

CDR3nt: TGTGCCATCAGTGAATTAGCGGGGGGCCGAAATGAGCAGTTCTTC
CDR3aa: CAISELAGGRNEQFF
d_gene: TRBD2
abundance: many
v_gene: TRBV10-3
j_gene: TRBJ2-1

CDR3nt: TGCAGTGCCCCGGCGGCAGGGTGTGAAGATACGCAGTATTTT
CDR3aa: CSAPAAGCEDTQYF
d_gene: -
abundance: many
v_gene: TRBV20-1
j_gene: TRBJ2-3

CDR3nt: TGCAGTGCTCCCCGGGCAGGGGCAAGCTCCTACGAGCAGTACTTC
CDR3aa: CSAPRAGASSYEQYF
d_gene: -
abundance: many
v_gene: TRBV20-1
j_gene: TRBJ2-7

CDR3nt: TGTGCCAGCTCACCCGGGACTAGAGGGGAGCAGTACTTC
CDR3aa: CASSPGTRGEQYF
d_gene: TRBD2
abundance: many
v_gene: TRBV18
j_gene: TRBJ2-7

CDR3nt: TGCGCCAGCAGCTTGACTAGCGGGGTTCGGCAGGGTGAGCAGTTCTTC
CDR3aa: CASSLTSGVRQGEQFF
d_gene: TRBD2
abundance: few
v_gene: TRBV5-1
j_gene: TRBJ2-1

CDR3nt: TGTGCCAGCAGCCCACGGACAGCCCGGGGAGAGACCCAGTACTTC
CDR3aa: CASSPRTARGETQYF
d_gene: -
abundance: many
v_gene: TRBV9
j_gene: TRBJ2-5

CDR3nt: TGCAGCGTTGAGCAGGGGATACAGGACCCCGAGCAGTACTTC
CDR3aa: CSVEQGIQDPEQYF
d_gene: -
abundance: many
v_gene: TRBV29-1
j_gene: TRBJ2-7

CDR3nt: TGTGCCAGCAGAAGGGGACTAGATTCAGATACGCAGTATTTT
CDR3aa: CASRRGLDSDTQYF
d_gene: TRBD2
abundance: -
v_gene: TRBV12-3/TRBV12-4
j_gene: TRBJ2-3

CDR3nt: TGCAGTGCTAGAGGACCGGGGGCCGCGAACACCGGGGAGCTGTTTTTT
CDR3aa: CSARGPGAANTGELFF
d_gene: -
abundance: few
v_gene: TRBV20-1
j_gene: TRBJ2-2

CDR3nt: TGTGCCAGCTCATCGGGGACTATCAGCACAGATACGCAGTATTTT
CDR3aa: CASSSGTISTDTQYF
d_gene: TRBD2
abundance: many
v_gene: TRBV18
j_gene: TRBJ2-3

CDR3nt: TGCGCCAGCAGCTTGGTAGCGGTCACCGTAACCTACAATGAGCAGTTCTTC
CDR3aa: CASSLVAVTVTYNEQFF
d_gene: -
abundance: many
v_gene: TRBV5-1
j_gene: TRBJ2-1

CDR3nt: TGTGCCAGCAGTCGTCCCGGGACAGGGACCAAAAACATTCAGTACTTC
CDR3aa: CASSRPGTGTKNIQYF
d_gene: TRBD1
abundance: many
v_gene: TRBV6-2/TRBV6-3
j_gene: TRBJ2-4

CDR3nt: TGCAGTGCCCTACGCCCGAACGTCGGACTAGCGGGCCAGACAGATACGCAGTATTTT
CDR3aa: CSALRPNVGLAGQTDTQYF
d_gene: TRBD2
abundance: many
v_gene: TRBV20-1
j_gene: TRBJ2-3

CDR3nt: TGTGCCATCAATGGGGGCGATGCCACAGATACGCAGTATTTT
CDR3aa: CAINGGDATDTQYF
d_gene: -
abundance: many
v_gene: TRBV10-3
j_gene: TRBJ2-3

CDR3nt: TGCAGTGCCCCTACCGGACTAGCGGGGGACGTCAATGAGCAGTTCTTC
CDR3aa: CSAPTGLAGDVNEQFF
d_gene: TRBD2
abundance: many
v_gene: TRBV20-1
j_gene: TRBJ2-1

CDR3nt: TGTGCCAGCAGTTTGAACCGGGACCCTTCGGATGAGCAGTTCTTC
CDR3aa: CASSLNRDPSDEQFF
d_gene: -
abundance: many
v_gene: TRBV12-3/TRBV12-4
j_gene: TRBJ2-1

CDR3nt: TGTGCCAGCAGTGGGACAGGGAATAGCAATCAGCCCCAGCATTTT
CDR3aa: CASSGTGNSNQPQHF
d_gene: TRBD1
abundance: many
v_gene: TRBV27
j_gene: TRBJ1-5

CDR3nt: TGTGCCAGCAGCTCAACGTGGGGGAACTCGGCCTACGAGCAGTACTTC
CDR3aa: CASSSTWGNSAYEQYF
d_gene: -
abundance: few
v_gene: TRBV7-9
j_gene: TRBJ2-7

CDR3nt: TGTGCCAGCAGCCAAACAGGGGAGAGCACTGAAGCTTTCTTT
CDR3aa: CASSQTGESTEAFF
d_gene: TRBD1
abundance: many
v_gene: TRBV6-5
j_gene: TRBJ1-1

CDR3nt: TGTGCCACCAGCAGAGATCGGGACTCAGAAGAGACCCAGTACTTC
CDR3aa: CATSRDRDSEETQYF
d_gene: -
abundance: few
v_gene: TRBV15
j_gene: TRBJ2-5

CDR3nt: TGCAGTGCTCTTTCCCCTGGGACTAGCCTCCATGAGCAGTTCTTC
CDR3aa: CSALSPGTSLHEQFF
d_gene: TRBD2
abundance: many
v_gene: TRBV20-1
j_gene: TRBJ2-1

CDR3nt: TGTGCCAGCAGCTGGACAGGGGCTGAAGCTTTCTTT
CDR3aa: CASSWTGAEAFF
d_gene: TRBD1
abundance: few
v_gene: TRBV5-4
j_gene: TRBJ1-1

CDR3nt: TGTGCCAGCAGCTCGGACAGGGTGAATAATTCACCCCTCCACTTT
CDR3aa: CASSSDRVNNSPLHF
d_gene: TRBD1
abundance: -
v_gene: TRBV7-6
j_gene: TRBJ1-6

CDR3nt: TGTGCCAGCAGTCCGGGCGGGTCTTCCTATGGCTACACCTTC
CDR3aa: CASSPGGSSYGYTF
d_gene: -
abundance: many
v_gene: TRBV2
j_gene: TRBJ1-2

CDR3nt: TGTGCCAGCAATGTGGCCGGAGGCATTCAGTACTTC
CDR3aa: CASNVAGGIQYF
d_gene: -
abundance: many
v_gene: TRBV12-3/TRBV12-4
j_gene: TRBJ2-4

CDR3nt: TGTGCCAGCAGAAAGAGCCCCGGGGGGCCTCTGGACTATCAGTACTTC
CDR3aa: CASRKSPGGPLDYQYF
d_gene: -
abundance: many
v_gene: TRBV11-2
j_gene: TRBJ2-4

CDR3nt: TGTGCCAGCAGCTTAGTTGGGGGCAGCTATAATTCACCCCTCCACTTT
CDR3aa: CASSLVGGSYNSPLHF
d_gene: -
abundance: many
v_gene: TRBV7-2
j_gene: TRBJ1-6

CDR3nt: TGTGCCAGCAATAGGGACACATACAATGAGCAGTTCTTC
CDR3aa: CASNRDTYNEQFF
d_gene: -
abundance: many
v_gene: TRBV7-9
j_gene: TRBJ2-1

CDR3nt: TGTGCCAGCAGCCAAGGGACATCCTATGGCTACACCTTC
CDR3aa: CASSQGTSYGYTF
d_gene: -
abundance: many
v_gene: TRBV3-1
j_gene: TRBJ1-2

CDR3nt: TGTGCCAGTAGTACCCGACAGGGTGGGCAGCCCCAGCATTTT
CDR3aa: CASSTRQGGQPQHF
d_gene: TRBD1
abundance: many
v_gene: TRBV19
j_gene: TRBJ1-5

CDR3nt: TGCAGTGCCTCACTCCCCGGGACGGGAGGTGAGCCCCAGCATTTT
CDR3aa: CSASLPGTGGEPQHF
d_gene: -
abundance: -
v_gene: TRBV20-1
j_gene: TRBJ1-5

CDR3nt: TGTGCCAGCAGCTTTTTCCCGGGATCCTCTGGAAACACCATATATTTT
CDR3aa: CASSFFPGSSGNTIYF
d_gene: -
abundance: many
v_gene: TRBV7-2
j_gene: TRBJ1-3

CDR3nt: TGTGCCAGCAGTTTCGGGACTAGCGGTTTGGGAAATGAGCAGTTCTTC
CDR3aa: CASSFGTSGLGNEQFF
d_gene: TRBD2
abundance: many
v_gene: TRBV12-3/TRBV12-4
j_gene: TRBJ2-1

CDR3nt: TGCGCCAGCAGCTTGAGAGGGACAACAGATACGCAGTATTTT
CDR3aa: CASSLRGTTDTQYF
d_gene: -
abundance: many
v_gene: TRBV5-1
j_gene: TRBJ2-3

CDR3nt: TGTGCCAGCAGCTTAGATGTCCCAGATACGCAGTATTTT
CDR3aa: CASSLDVPDTQYF
d_gene: -
abundance: many
v_gene: TRBV7-2
j_gene: TRBJ2-3

CDR3nt: TGCAGTGCTAGCGGCGACTTGGCTCCTGCAGATACGCAGTATTTT
CDR3aa: CSASGDLAPADTQYF
d_gene: -
abundance: many
v_gene: TRBV20-1
j_gene: TRBJ2-3

CDR3nt: TGCAGCGCCACCGGACGTGGTTACGAGCAGTACTTC
CDR3aa: CSATGRGYEQYF
d_gene: -
abundance: few
v_gene: TRBV29-1
j_gene: TRBJ2-7

CDR3nt: TGTGCCAGCGGGGACTCTGGGGATGCTGAAGCTTTCTTT
CDR3aa: CASGDSGDAEAFF
d_gene: -
abundance: many
v_gene: TRBV18
j_gene: TRBJ1-1

CDR3nt: TGTGCCAGCAGTTTGAACAGGGGGACCGGCTACACCTTC
CDR3aa: CASSLNRGTGYTF
d_gene: TRBD1
abundance: many
v_gene: TRBV12-3/TRBV12-4
j_gene: TRBJ1-2

CDR3nt: TGCGCCAGCAGCCCGGTACGGGGCTGGGAGACCCAGTACTTC
CDR3aa: CASSPVRGWETQYF
d_gene: -
abundance: many
v_gene: TRBV5-1
j_gene: TRBJ2-5

CDR3nt: TGTGCCATCAGTGAGTCCGGGGAGCGCATGAACACTGAAGCTTTCTTT
CDR3aa: CAISESGERMNTEAFF
d_gene: -
abundance: many
v_gene: TRBV10-3
j_gene: TRBJ1-1

CDR3nt: TGCGCCAGCAGCCAAGATGAGGTCGGGAACACTGAAGCTTTCTTT
CDR3aa: CASSQDEVGNTEAFF
d_gene: -
abundance: many
v_gene: TRBV4-1
j_gene: TRBJ1-1

CDR3nt: TGTGCCAGCAGCTCTTGGCGCACAGATACGCAGTATTTT
CDR3aa: CASSSWRTDTQYF
d_gene: -
abundance: -
v_gene: TRBV7-9
j_gene: TRBJ2-3

CDR3nt: TGCGCCAGCAGCCAAGGAGTAAAAGAGACCCAGTACTTC
CDR3aa: CASSQGVKETQYF
d_gene: -
abundance: many
v_gene: TRBV4-3
j_gene: TRBJ2-5

CDR3nt: TGCGCCAGCAGCCTAGGGACTAGCGAAGATACGCAGTATTTT
CDR3aa: CASSLGTSEDTQYF
d_gene: TRBD2
abundance: many
v_gene: TRBV5-1
j_gene: TRBJ2-3

CDR3nt: TGTGCCACCAGCAGAGATAGGACGGCTAGCTCTCAGTACTTC
CDR3aa: CATSRDRTASSQYF
d_gene: -
abundance: medium-sized
v_gene: TRBV15
j_gene: TRBJ2-4

CDR3nt: TGTGCCAGCAGCATAGCAAGCGGTACAACTCACTCTGGGGCCAACGTCCTGACTTTC
CDR3aa: CASSIASGTTHSGANVLTF
d_gene: -
abundance: many
v_gene: TRBV13
j_gene: TRBJ2-6

CDR3nt: TGTGCCAGCAGTTCCTCTAGCGGGGGGGCCTACAATGAGCAGTTCTTC
CDR3aa: CASSSSSGGAYNEQFF
d_gene: TRBD2
abundance: many
v_gene: TRBV12-3/TRBV12-4
j_gene: TRBJ2-1